A single sample gave rise to the 13 T cell receptor beta chains below, sequenced in a study of STAT5B mutations in CD4+ large granular lymphocyte leukemia. Libraries were prepared by immunoSEQ multiplex PCR; TCRdb keeps only in-frame clonotypes and omits some of them. This table holds under 35,000 clones, under 85% found once. Sequenced sample: CD4+ T cells from blood buffy coats. Receptors originate from a human donor in good health.

The V gene is TRBV7-2, the J gene TRBJ1-1; unclear D gene. The germline CDR1 and CDR2 sequences are SGHTA and FQGNSA. Trimming took 5 bases from V and 1 from J, leaving 8 bases between them. The CDR3 extends over 13 amino acids. CDR3 sequence (DNA): TGTGCCAGCAGCCAGTTGGGGAACACTGAAGCTTTCTTT. Amino acids: CASSQLGNTEAFF.

The CDR3 DNA sequence: TGCGCCAGCAGCCAGGCACCCGGGACACTCAATGAAAAACTGTTTTTT. Protein product: CASSQAPGTLNEKLFF. The J gene is TRBJ1-4, the V gene TRBV4-3, with D possibly matching TRBD1 (6 bases). The CDR3 covers 16 residues. The germline V gene encodes CDR1 LGHNA and CDR2 YSLEER. V lost 3 bases and J 5 bases, leaving 16 bases between the germline ends.

The chain links TRBV2 to TRBJ2-1; maybe TRBD2 (6 bases). This CDR3 is 16 amino acids long. CDR1 and CDR2 (germline): SNHLY, FYNNEI. V dropped 3 bases and J dropped 5 bases, with 17 bases sitting between them. The DNA for the CDR3 is TGTGCCAGCAGTGAGTTTGATCGCCCGGGGGACAATGAGCAGTTCTTC. Amino acids: CASSEFDRPGDNEQFF.

The V gene is TRBV5-8, the J gene TRBJ1-1; 10 nucleotides agree with TRBD1. The CDR3 is 15 amino acids. V lost 4 bases and J lost 5; bases outside the gene matches: 8. CDR1 and CDR2 (germline): SGHTS, YDEGEE. In DNA, the CDR3 is TGTGCCAGCAGCACCAGACAGGGGGCGTCGACTGAAGCTTTCTTT. The encoded protein is CASSTRQGASTEAFF. The full variable domain, its missing parts supplied by reference TRBV5-8 and TRBJ1-1, is EAGVTQSPTHLIKTRGQQATLRCSPISGHTSVYWYQQALGLGLQFLLWYDEGEERNRGNFPPRFSGRQFPNYSSELNVNALELEDSALYLCASSTRQGASTEAFFGQGTRLTVV.

V gene TRBV11-2 combines with J gene TRBJ2-7, with a weak D call TRBD1 (6 bases). CDR1 is SGHAT and CDR2 is FQNNGV in the germline V gene. Trimming shortened V by 2 bases and J by 6 bases, and 20 bases separated the two germline ends. The CDR3 is 16 amino acids. CDR3: CASSLSRDTIPGEQYF. The CDR3 bases are TGTGCCAGCAGCTTAAGCCGGGACACCATACCGGGCGAGCAGTACTTC.

This clone was recorded a few times. This rearrangement joins TRBV15 to TRBJ2-7; 10 bases align to TRBD1. Trimming cost V 4 bases and J 3 bases; bases outside gene matches: 6. In germline, CDR1 is LNHNV, CDR2 YYDKDF (reference sequence). This CDR3 has 15 amino acids. Written as DNA, the CDR3 is TGTGCCACCAGCATTGGTGGACAGGGGGACTACGAGCAGTACTTC. Translation: CATSIGGQGDYEQYF.

This clone has a handful of counts. V usage is TRBV28 and J usage is TRBJ1-4; a possible D gene is TRBD1 (5 bases). CDR1 MDHEN and CDR2 SYDVKM come from the germline V gene. The CDR3 contains 16 residues. Trimming removed 5 bases at V and 5 bases at J, with 18 bases between. The CDR3 spells CASSPPWSGANEKLFF. The CDR3 nucleotides read TGTGCCAGCAGTCCACCGTGGTCCGGGGCGAATGAAAAACTGTTTTTT.

V is TRBV5-6 and J is TRBJ1-1; 8 bases match TRBD1. Germline CDR1 is SGHDT and CDR2 is YYEEEE. The J segment lost 1 base and the V segment lost 0 bases, leaving 5 bases of the junction unmatched. CDR3 size: 16 residues. The CDR3 nucleotides read TGTGCCAGCAGCTTGGCCCAGGGGGCCGGGAACACTGAAGCTTTCTTT. Translation gives CASSLAQGAGNTEAFF.

This chain connects TRBV6-5 to TRBJ2-1, with 8 bases matching TRBD2. J was trimmed by 7 bases and V by 6 bases; bases with no gene match: 8. CDR1 and CDR2 from the germline V gene are MNHEY and SVGAGI. CDR3 length: 14 amino acids. The CDR3 DNA is TGTGCCAGCAGGAGGACTAGCAAAGGAAATGAGCAGTTCTTC. This encodes CASRRTSKGNEQFF.

This clone was picked up one time. The CDR3 DNA reads TGTGCCAGCAGCTATCGGACAGGGGACGACGAGCAGTACTTC. Residues: CASSYRTGDDEQYF. J is TRBJ2-7 and V is TRBV5-4, with 9 bases matching TRBD1. CDR1 is SGHNT and CDR2 is YYREEE in the germline V gene (reference sequence). The CDR3 totals 14 residues. The junction had 6 bases not matched to a gene; V was cut back by 3 bases and J by 5 bases. The variable domain in full, with the rest retrieved from reference TRBV5-4 and TRBJ2-7, is ETGVTQSPTHLIKTRGQQVTLRCSSQSGHNTVSWYQQALGQGPQFIFQYYREEENGRGNFPPRFSGLQFPNYSSELNVNALELDDSALYLCASSYRTGDDEQYFGPGTRLTVT.

The chain uses TRBV2 and TRBJ2-2; D not certain. The V end was cut by 4 bases, the J end by 5 bases, with 11 bases between. The CDR3 is made up of 14 amino acids. CDR1 is SNHLY and CDR2 is FYNNEI in the germline V gene. The CDR3 bases are TGTGCCAGCAGTGTAACGTTAGGGACCGGGGAGCTGTTTTTT. It specifies CASSVTLGTGELFF.

The chain uses TRBV7-9 and TRBJ2-7; D perhaps matches TRBD2 (5 bases). Germline CDR1 is SEHNR and CDR2 is FQNEAQ (reference sequence). Trimming removed 3 bases at V and 5 bases at J, with 11 bases between. There are 13 residues in the CDR3. The CDR3 nucleotides are TGTGCCAGCAGCTTGAGGGTTTCGGACGAGCAGTACTTC. Its translation: CASSLRVSDEQYF.

This sequence joins TRBV7-6 and TRBJ2-2; D unclear. V lost 1 base and J 7 bases, leaving 28 bases between the germline ends. The germline V gene encodes CDR1 SGHVS and CDR2 FNYEAQ. The CDR3 covers 20 residues. The CDR3 nucleotides read TGTGCCAGCAGCTTAGTCTCGGTGATTCGGTCATTCCCCGCGAGCGGGGAGCTGTTTTTT. It specifies CASSLVSVIRSFPASGELFF.